This T cell receptor (beta chain) appears in the sequencing data of a study of blood T cell repertoires in COVID-19 (dated by TCRdb to 2018 to 2021). Study-level background: Samples from collaborators originated in the United States, Italy and Spain and spanned both the acute and convalescent phases of COVID-19. The samples were drawn from the first 160 participants of the ongoing ImmuneRACE study and from 1,254 subjects provided by 6 global collaborators. Where available, HLA class I and class II types were obtained from metadata supplied by the sample provider rather than from assay-based typing. The sample metadata nearly always contained a de-identified subject ID, COVID-19 status, age in years and sex. The prospective study material was composed of cDNA or gDNA derived from T cells, B-cell-depleted T cells, or PBMCs. Subjects who had been exposed to COVID-19, were actively infected with it, or had recovered from it provided the deeply sampled blood TCRbeta repertoires that made up the dataset. The repertoires were released in a freely available public database intended as a resource for research on the immune response to SARS-CoV-2. What the authors observed across the whole study: The quantity of clinical and demographic metadata differed by source and by participant and was supplied without curation.

Concerning this clone: What antigen it recognizes has not been identified. No quality values exist for individual bases; no much larger clone is one base distant.

Each collaborating institution followed its own protocols to collect whole blood in K2EDTA tubes. Collaborator samples were shipped for TCRbeta analysis as frozen whole blood, isolated PBMCs, or DNA extracted from either sample type. CDR1 and CDR2 were assigned from the germline V gene as SGHRS and YFSETQ. V sheds 5 bases and J sheds 3 bases, leaving 11 bases between their ends. The cysteine opens and the phenylalanine closes a CDR3 of 14 amino acids. Of the read, only the CDR3 DNA is kept; its 42 bases are in frame from base 1. TCRbeta CDR3 regions were amplified from genomic DNA using the immunoSEQ Assay, a bias-controlled multiplex PCR. In the source study's methods: The number of nucleated cells in each sample was estimated by amplification of reference gene primers within the assay. Sequence reads were collapsed and filtered to measure the absolute abundance of every unique TCRbeta CDR3 rearrangement. For each sample, productive Simpson clonality was calculated by taking the square root of Simpson's diversity index across productive rearrangements. The immuneACCESS repertoire file appears here via TCRdb, limited to in-frame rearrangements. These files lack a portion of the clones; in checked studies, under half of the deficit traces to unresolved V genes, and the cause of the others is not known. V and J calls and clone size are copied from that table; D and trimming were computed from the DNA. Within this sample are 150,000 to 200,000 clones, with 80% to 90% of them counted one time only. Nearly 8.5% of the sample goes to the ten largest clones.

This TCR derives from a man in his 60s with acute or convalescent COVID-19. The chain employs TRBV5-1 and TRBJ2-2, with a tentative D gene TRBD1 over 5 matching bases. The specimen sequenced was peripheral blood. The nucleotide sequence is TGCGCCAGCAGGAGAGAAGGGGACACCGGGGAGCTGTTTTTT. This sequence encodes CASRREGDTGELFF.